The rows below give T cell receptor beta chains drawn from one sample of a study of beta chain features in type 1 diabetes. Repertoires were generated with immunoSEQ multiplex PCR, while TCRdb's copy carries only in-frame clones and drops some. The data contain about 650,000 clones, over 10% of them singletons. The specimen was naive CD4+ T cells from blood. The source of these receptors is a young man with type 1 diabetes. CDR3s include the opening cysteine and the closing phenylalanine or tryptophan. Each record gives: clone size, V gene, CDR3 protein. Expanded clones are given a class, and other clones once, few, many or no size at all.

>few|TRBV28
CASRSGGAGDTQYF
>-|TRBV6-5
CASSYSLLGNYGYTF
>-|TRBV9
CASSVEARPNTGELFF
>few|TRBV6-5
CASSYSMTGSYEQYF
>few|TRBV5-1
CASSLDRPNTGELFF
>few|TRBV7-9
CASAGLGPNEKLFF
>-|TRBV25-1
CASSYSGNTIYF
>few|TRBV5-1
CASSAPGQGDNTIYF
>-|TRBV7-2
CASSLQAGDTDTQYF
>-|TRBV7-3
CASSLTRTGFDEQYF
>few|TRBV20-1
CSAQENTEAFF
>-|TRBV7-2
CASSGGPTDTQYF
>-|TRBV7-2
CASSLAGQGTDTQYF
>-|TRBV2
CASSEEVYGNTIYF
>-|TRBV4-3
CASSQDRVGQPQHF
>-|TRBV7-9
CASSSLPAGPLGGAQYF
>-|TRBV5-1
CASSRTGGREKLFF
>-|TRBV13
CASSLGSVSYEQYF
>few|TRBV7-9
CASSHPGEERGYTF
>-|TRBV25-1
CAAGRAGNQETQYF
>-|TRBV19
CASSISGFGNYGYTF
>few|TRBV21-1
CASSASETGYQPQHF
>-|TRBV20-1
CSAEDYEQYF
>few|TRBV30
CAWSVGASQGHNEQFF
>-|TRBV18
CASSPEGTSLNTGELFF
>-|TRBV13
CASSLGPAGTSTDTQYF
>few|TRBV30
CAWSTSSASGNTIYF
>few|TRBV7-2
CASSPPQFRATDTQYF
>few|TRBV29-1
CSVERDSRGGTQYF